These T cell receptor beta chains were read from a single sample in a study of blood T cell repertoires in COVID-19. The protocol was immunoSEQ multiplex PCR, while the TCRdb copy is restricted to in-frame clones and leaves out a portion. The data show 80,000 to 100,000 clones, roughly 70% seen once. Sequences were obtained from peripheral blood. The receptors originated from a man between 65 and 85 years old with COVID-19, enrolled during active disease. Both conserved end residues are part of each CDR3. Fields, in order: D gene, J gene, V gene, clone size, CDR3 protein, CDR3 DNA. D genes are given only for firm matches. Clone sizes are given selectively: once, few, many, or a class where the clone is expanded.

TRBD2,TRBJ2-7,TRBV5-1,-,CASSFRPGTSGRFRPYEQYF,TGCGCCAGCAGCTTCAGACCAGGGACTAGCGGGAGATTCCGTCCCTACGAGCAGTACTTC
TRBD2,TRBJ2-7,TRBV4-3,-,CASSQGVAGGSYEQYF,TGCGCCAGCAGCCAAGGGGTAGCGGGAGGGTCCTACGAGCAGTACTTC
-,TRBJ1-5,TRBV28,-,CASSPRTSSNQPQHF,TGTGCCAGCAGTCCGCGGACAAGTTCCAATCAGCCCCAGCATTTT
-,TRBJ2-7,TRBV2,-,CASRAIHYEQYF,TGTGCCAGCAGGGCCATCCACTACGAGCAGTACTTC
-,TRBJ1-5,TRBV19,-,CASSTARLNQPQHF,TGTGCCAGTAGTACAGCTAGACTCAATCAGCCCCAGCATTTT
-,TRBJ1-2,TRBV7-8,-,CASSLVGRTTIYGYTF,TGTGCCAGCAGCTTAGTAGGCAGGACTACTATTTATGGCTACACCTTC
-,TRBJ2-3,TRBV21-1,-,CASSRYRDVTDTQYF,TGTGCCAGCAGCAGATACAGGGACGTCACAGATACGCAGTATTTT
TRBD2,TRBJ2-1,TRBV7-7,medium-sized,CASSATGTTNEQFF,TGTGCTAGCAGCGCAACCGGGACTACCAATGAGCAGTTCTTC
-,TRBJ2-1,TRBV9,-,CASSESGRVAVSYNEQFF,TGTGCCAGCAGCGAGAGCGGCCGGGTAGCGGTCTCCTACAATGAGCAGTTCTTC
TRBD2,TRBJ2-3,TRBV6-2/TRBV6-3,-,CASSPHGTSGSTDTQYF,TGTGCCAGCAGTCCGCATGGGACTAGCGGGAGTACAGATACGCAGTATTTT
-,TRBJ2-3,TRBV1,-,CTSSQDFGREGSTDTQYF,TGCACCAGCAGCCAAGATTTCGGACGGGAGGGCAGCACAGATACGCAGTATTTT
-,TRBJ2-7,TRBV12-5,-,CARLWAYF,TGTGCTAGACTCTGGGCGTACTTC
TRBD2,TRBJ2-7,TRBV5-8,-,CASSFPRDYPQSLYF,TGTGCCAGCAGCTTTCCCCGGGACTACCCTCAGTCCCTATACTTC
-,TRBJ1-2,TRBV28,-,CASSSRGAPRLGYTF,TGTGCCAGCAGTTCGCGGGGCGCTCCCAGGCTTGGCTACACCTTC
-,TRBJ2-7,TRBV6-5,-,CASRQRRGREQYF,TGTGCCAGCAGACAACGGAGGGGGCGGGAGCAGTACTTC
-,TRBJ1-5,TRBV28,few,CASSYTQRGPQHF,TGTGCCAGCAGCTATACTCAGAGAGGGCCCCAGCATTTT
TRBD2,TRBJ2-1,TRBV6-4,-,CASSDYGRGYNEQFF,TGTGCCAGCAGTGACTACGGGAGGGGCTACAATGAGCAGTTCTTC
TRBD2,TRBJ2-6,TRBV7-2,-,CASSSSGRGGANVLTF,TGTGCCAGCAGCTCTAGCGGGAGGGGTGGGGCCAACGTCCTGACTTTC
TRBD2,TRBJ2-7,TRBV6-1,-,CASSEGGFSSYEQYF,TGTGCCAGCAGTGAGGGAGGGTTCAGCTCCTACGAGCAGTACTTC
-,TRBJ1-3,TRBV4-3,-,CASSQDGRQLSGNTIYF,TGCGCCAGCAGCCAAGATGGACGACAGCTCTCTGGAAACACCATATATTTT
-,TRBJ1-4,TRBV2,once,CASSSDSPNEKLFF,TGTGCCAGTAGCTCGGACAGCCCTAATGAAAAACTGTTTTTT
-,TRBJ1-2,TRBV9,few,CASSLLGGINYGYTF,TGTGCCAGCAGCTTGTTGGGGGGTATTAACTATGGCTACACCTTC
TRBD1,TRBJ1-1,TRBV7-3,few,CASSRGQGNTEAFF,TGTGCCAGCAGCCGAGGACAGGGCAACACTGAAGCTTTCTTT
-,TRBJ2-3,TRBV28,once,CASLSGGLGTDTQYF,TGTGCCAGCCTTAGCGGTGGGCTAGGCACAGATACGCAGTATTTT
TRBD1,TRBJ1-6,TRBV27,-,CASSTQTGGYNSPLHF,TGTGCCAGCAGTACACAGACAGGGGGGTATAATTCACCCCTCCACTTT
TRBD2,TRBJ2-3,TRBV7-2,-,CASSLTSGHTDTQYF,TGTGCCAGCAGTCTGACTAGCGGACACACAGATACGCAGTATTTT
TRBD1,TRBJ2-3,TRBV18,-,CASSGDSPTDTQYF,TGTGCCAGCTCGGGGGACAGTCCCACAGATACGCAGTATTTT
-,TRBJ2-7,TRBV7-2,-,CASSLGKGGYEQYF,TGTGCCAGCAGCTTAGGAAAAGGGGGCTACGAGCAGTACTTC
TRBD1,TRBJ2-7,TRBV7-2,-,CASTQYSRQGQSSYEQYF,TGTGCCAGCACCCAATATTCTCGACAGGGCCAGAGCTCCTACGAGCAGTACTTC
-,TRBJ1-4,TRBV27,-,CASSDPGSTNEKLFF,TGTGCCAGCAGTGACCCAGGGTCTACAAATGAAAAACTGTTTTTT
TRBD1,TRBJ2-7,TRBV25-1,-,CASSGGTGPYEQYF,TGTGCCAGCAGTGGAGGGACAGGGCCCTACGAGCAGTACTTC
-,TRBJ2-1,TRBV7-2,-,CASSLMEQGVGEQFF,TGTGCCAGCAGCCTAATGGAACAGGGAGTTGGTGAGCAGTTCTTC
-,TRBJ2-5,TRBV7-2,-,CASSLYRVSETQYF,TGTGCCAGCAGCCTCTACCGGGTGTCCGAGACCCAGTACTTC
TRBD2,TRBJ2-7,TRBV29-1,-,CSVKLAEPPYEQYF,TGCAGCGTGAAACTAGCGGAGCCCCCCTACGAGCAGTACTTC
TRBD2,TRBJ2-6,TRBV4-3,once,CASSQDLAGFSGANVLTF,TGCGCCAGCAGCCAAGACCTAGCGGGGTTCTCTGGGGCCAACGTCCTGACTTTC
-,TRBJ2-7,TRBV7-9,-,CASSLARTGTYFYEQYF,TGTGCCAGCAGCTTAGCGAGAACCGGGACATACTTTTACGAGCAGTACTTC
TRBD2,TRBJ2-7,TRBV28,few,CASSPAGRDYEQYF,TGTGCCAGCAGCCCAGCGGGAAGGGACTACGAGCAGTACTTC
TRBD1,TRBJ2-7,TRBV27,-,CASSWTGTGVYEQYF,TGTGCCAGCAGTTGGACCGGGACAGGGGTCTACGAGCAGTACTTC
-,TRBJ2-7,TRBV5-4,few,CASSRLGGGFYSYEQYF,TGTGCCAGCAGCCGATTAGGCGGGGGCTTTTACTCCTACGAGCAGTACTTC
-,TRBJ2-5,TRBV28,few,CASSMPQGNQETQYF,TGTGCCAGCAGTATGCCTCAGGGGAACCAAGAGACCCAGTACTTC
-,TRBJ1-2,TRBV6-5,-,CASRRGEAAYGYTF,TGTGCCAGCAGGAGAGGGGAGGCCGCCTATGGCTACACCTTC
-,TRBJ2-7,TRBV20-1,-,CSASRPLQANLLNEQYF,TGCAGTGCTAGTCGGCCCTTACAGGCAAACCTACTAAACGAGCAGTACTTC
-,TRBJ1-2,TRBV9,many,CASSVGRGYGYTF,TGTGCCAGCAGCGTAGGGAGGGGCTATGGCTACACCTTC
-,TRBJ1-1,TRBV7-2,-,CASSLVGARAFF,TGTGCCAGCAGCTTAGTAGGGGCGCGGGCTTTCTTT
-,TRBJ2-3,TRBV29-1,-,CSVEGPADTQYF,TGCAGCGTTGAAGGTCCCGCAGATACGCAGTATTTT
TRBD1,TRBJ2-6,TRBV2,-,CARQTGAGANVLTF,TGTGCCAGGCAGACAGGGGCCGGGGCCAACGTCCTGACTTTC
-,TRBJ2-3,TRBV19,-,CASSPTGGSSTDTQYF,TGTGCCAGTAGTCCTACCGGGGGTTCTAGCACAGATACGCAGTATTTT
TRBD2,TRBJ2-6,TRBV27,-,CASSLLAGFSGANVLTF,TGTGCCAGCAGTCTACTAGCGGGGTTCTCTGGGGCCAACGTCCTGACTTTC